The rows below give T cell receptor beta chains drawn from one sample of a study of CD8+CD57+ T cells in acquired aplastic anemia. TCRdb re-derived calls from the reads in MiXCR, one entry per CDR3 protein. The data contain roughly 300,000 distinct CDR3 sequences, roughly 50% of them seen just once; the ten biggest clones take up less than 10%. Sample: sorted CD4+, CD8+, or CD8+CD57+ T cells (not recorded which) from PBMCs. These receptor sequences come from a human donor with severe aplastic anemia or a healthy control (not recorded which). Each CDR3 is given with its conserved first and last residue. Each record gives: D gene, V gene, clone size, J gene, CDR3 DNA, CDR3 protein. D genes are given only for firm matches. Clone size, where shown, is once, few, many, or a class for clones that have expanded.

d_gene: .; v_gene: TRBV20-1; abundance: few; j_gene: TRBJ1-2; CDR3nt: TGCAGTGCTAGAGCGGAGGGCGAGAACTATGGCTACACCTTC; CDR3aa: CSARAEGENYGYTF
d_gene: TRBD1; v_gene: TRBV12-5; abundance: many; j_gene: TRBJ1-5; CDR3nt: TGTGCTAGTGGTTTGGTATTTGCAGGGGGCGCGGATCAGCCCCAGCATTTT; CDR3aa: CASGLVFAGGADQPQHF
d_gene: .; v_gene: TRBV6-5; abundance: once; j_gene: TRBJ2-5; CDR3nt: TGTGCCAGCAGTTACGGCGGGATCCAAGAGACCCAGTACTTC; CDR3aa: CASSYGGIQETQYF
d_gene: TRBD1; v_gene: TRBV29-1; abundance: .; j_gene: TRBJ1-1; CDR3nt: TGCAGCGTTGGCGGGACAGTGGAAGCTTTCTTT; CDR3aa: CSVGGTVEAFF
d_gene: TRBD2; v_gene: TRBV15; abundance: .; j_gene: TRBJ2-1; CDR3nt: TGTGCCACCAGCAGCGAGCGGGGTAGGAACAATGAGCAGTTCTTC; CDR3aa: CATSSERGRNNEQFF
d_gene: TRBD1; v_gene: TRBV7-3; abundance: .; j_gene: TRBJ2-5; CDR3nt: TGTGCCAGCAGCTCCAACCCGGGACAGGGGACAGAGACCCAGTACTTC; CDR3aa: CASSSNPGQGTETQYF
d_gene: TRBD1; v_gene: TRBV19; abundance: .; j_gene: TRBJ1-1; CDR3nt: TGTGCCAGTAGTTTTAGACAGGGGGCCGGGAACACTGAAGCTTTCTTT; CDR3aa: CASSFRQGAGNTEAFF
d_gene: .; v_gene: TRBV7-8; abundance: once; j_gene: TRBJ2-7; CDR3nt: TGTGCCAGCAGCGTCATCCAGGGTAGCCCCTACGAGCAGTACTTC; CDR3aa: CASSVIQGSPYEQYF
d_gene: .; v_gene: TRBV28; abundance: few; j_gene: TRBJ1-4; CDR3nt: TGTGCCAGCCGAGCGCACCTAGGGAATAAAGGAGAAGAAAAACTGTTTTTT; CDR3aa: CASRAHLGNKGEEKLFF
d_gene: .; v_gene: TRBV2; abundance: .; j_gene: TRBJ1-2; CDR3nt: TGTGCCAGCAAGGCAGATCAGGGCTACACCTTC; CDR3aa: CASKADQGYTF
d_gene: TRBD1; v_gene: TRBV12-3/TRBV12-4; abundance: .; j_gene: TRBJ2-3; CDR3nt: TGTGCCAGCAGTCCGCCAGTCGGGACAGGGGACACGCAGTATTTT; CDR3aa: CASSPPVGTGDTQYF
d_gene: TRBD1; v_gene: TRBV7-8; abundance: .; j_gene: TRBJ2-7; CDR3nt: TGTGCCAGCAGCCCGGAGGGACGCCGGGACAGGTCTCACGAGCAGTACTTC; CDR3aa: CASSPEGRRDRSHEQYF
d_gene: TRBD1; v_gene: TRBV5-4; abundance: once; j_gene: TRBJ1-3; CDR3nt: TGTGCCAGCAGCTCCGACAGGGTCCACTACTCTGGAAACACCATATATTTT; CDR3aa: CASSSDRVHYSGNTIYF
d_gene: TRBD1; v_gene: TRBV19; abundance: .; j_gene: TRBJ1-3; CDR3nt: TGTGCCAGTAGTTCGGGACAGGGGGCGATCCCCATATATTTT; CDR3aa: CASSSGQGAIPIYF
d_gene: .; v_gene: TRBV10-3; abundance: .; j_gene: TRBJ2-1; CDR3nt: TGTGCCAGCAACGGCGGGTGGGATGAGCAGTTCTTC; CDR3aa: CASNGGWDEQFF
d_gene: .; v_gene: TRBV15; abundance: few; j_gene: TRBJ2-7; CDR3nt: TGTGCCACCAGCAGAGTCGGGGAGGCGGCCGAGCAGTACTTC; CDR3aa: CATSRVGEAAEQYF
d_gene: .; v_gene: TRBV7-2; abundance: .; j_gene: TRBJ2-3; CDR3nt: TGTGCCAGCCGGAGCTTCACAGATACGCAGTATTTT; CDR3aa: CASRSFTDTQYF
d_gene: .; v_gene: TRBV27; abundance: .; j_gene: TRBJ1-1; CDR3nt: TGTGCCAGCAGTCCGGGCCCGGAGTATAGTAGAGCTGAAGCTTTCTTT; CDR3aa: CASSPGPEYSRAEAFF
d_gene: TRBD1; v_gene: TRBV12-3/TRBV12-4; abundance: many; j_gene: TRBJ2-7; CDR3nt: TGTGCCAGCAGTTTAGGAGGGGGACAGGACGAGCAGTACTTC; CDR3aa: CASSLGGGQDEQYF
d_gene: .; v_gene: TRBV7-9; abundance: few; j_gene: TRBJ2-5; CDR3nt: TGTGCCAGCAGCTTAGGTAGGGGTTCCCAGTACTTC; CDR3aa: CASSLGRGSQYF
d_gene: .; v_gene: TRBV12-3/TRBV12-4; abundance: .; j_gene: TRBJ1-5; CDR3nt: TGTGCCAGCAGTTTTTGGGACGGTTATAGCAATCAGCCCCAGCATTTT; CDR3aa: CASSFWDGYSNQPQHF
d_gene: TRBD1; v_gene: TRBV20-1; abundance: .; j_gene: TRBJ2-7; CDR3nt: TGCAGTGCTAGGCTCTGGACAGGGTCCTACGAGCAGTACTTC; CDR3aa: CSARLWTGSYEQYF
d_gene: TRBD2; v_gene: TRBV25-1; abundance: .; j_gene: TRBJ2-7; CDR3nt: TGTGCCAGCAGTGACGAACGGCGGGAGGGCCGTTCCTACGAGCAGTACTTC; CDR3aa: CASSDERREGRSYEQYF
d_gene: TRBD1; v_gene: TRBV20-1; abundance: .; j_gene: TRBJ2-5; CDR3nt: TGCAGTGCTAGAGCAGGGGGAACGGAGACCCAGTACTTC; CDR3aa: CSARAGGTETQYF
d_gene: .; v_gene: TRBV20-1; abundance: .; j_gene: TRBJ2-7; CDR3nt: TGCAGTGCACCGGACCCTAGGGGGGCAAGCTACGAGCAGTACTTC; CDR3aa: CSAPDPRGASYEQYF
d_gene: TRBD2; v_gene: TRBV2; abundance: .; j_gene: TRBJ2-1; CDR3nt: TGTGCCAGCAGTGAAGCGCTTTGGAGGGAGGGAGAGCAGTTCTTC; CDR3aa: CASSEALWREGEQFF
d_gene: TRBD1; v_gene: TRBV5-5; abundance: many; j_gene: TRBJ1-2; CDR3nt: TGTGCCAGCAGCTTGGGACAGGGTAACTATGGCTACACCTTC; CDR3aa: CASSLGQGNYGYTF
d_gene: TRBD1; v_gene: TRBV29-1; abundance: .; j_gene: TRBJ2-7; CDR3nt: TGCAGCGTCGACCCGGGACAGGGCTACGAGCAGTACTTC; CDR3aa: CSVDPGQGYEQYF
d_gene: .; v_gene: TRBV14; abundance: many; j_gene: TRBJ1-2; CDR3nt: TGTGCCAGCAGCCAAGATTACAGCCATGGCTACACCTTC; CDR3aa: CASSQDYSHGYTF